This T cell receptor beta chain was captured by sequencing in a study of T-cell reconstitution after alpha-beta-depleted transplantation in children. CDR3 length: 15 amino acids. From germline, CDR1 is SGHRS and CDR2 YFSETQ. The V gene lost 7 bases and the J gene lost 0 bases, with 16 bases spanning the gap. This clonotype was observed a handful of times. Preparing the TCRbeta library involved the use of unique molecular identifiers. TCRdb reprocessed the PCR reads via MiXCR and lists one record per CDR3 protein. This sample has roughly 200,000 distinct CDR3 sequences, with 14% to 15% found just once.

The sequence derives from a human donor who donated a stem cell graft to a child with acute lymphoblastic leukemia. The J gene is TRBJ1-1, the V gene TRBV5-1, with D uncertain. The material sequenced was PBMCs from the stem cell graft donor, taken from the stem cell graft. CDR3 loop: CASRVVKAMNTEAFF. The DNA for the CDR3 is TGCGCCAGCCGAGTAGTGAAAGCGATGAACACTGAAGCTTTCTTT.